A selection of T cell receptor beta chains follows, all from one sample in a study of blood T cells in healthy people across ages. TCRdb re-called the 5' RACE reads through MiXCR, storing one row per CDR3 protein. The sample lists more than 1,400,000 distinct CDR3 sequences; approximately 38% were seen once. Sequenced input: blood. These receptors originate from a woman between 18 and 29 years old in good health. The CDR3 runs from the conserved cysteine through the conserved F or W. Each record gives: J gene, CDR3 length, clone size, D gene, V gene, CDR3 protein, CDR3 DNA. The D gene is left open where the match is weak. Size is omitted from some rows. Given values are once, few, many or a class for expanded clones.

j_call: TRBJ2-7
cdr3_length: 13
clone_size: NA
d_call: NA
v_call: TRBV3-1
cdr3_aa: CASSPTSPGEQYF
cdr3_nt: TGTGCCAGCAGCCCGACTAGTCCGGGCGAGCAGTACTTC

j_call: TRBJ2-7
cdr3_length: 13
clone_size: few
d_call: TRBD2
v_call: TRBV27
cdr3_aa: CAIGTSGGYEQYF
cdr3_nt: TGTGCCATCGGGACTAGCGGGGGATACGAGCAGTACTTC

j_call: TRBJ2-5
cdr3_length: 14
clone_size: NA
d_call: TRBD2
v_call: TRBV28
cdr3_aa: CASSLSLAGKTQYF
cdr3_nt: TGTGCCAGCAGTTTATCCCTAGCGGGGAAGACCCAGTACTTC

j_call: TRBJ2-5
cdr3_length: 11
clone_size: NA
d_call: NA
v_call: TRBV20-1
cdr3_aa: CSAMYQETQYF
cdr3_nt: TGCAGTGCTATGTACCAAGAGACCCAGTACTTC

j_call: TRBJ1-4
cdr3_length: 14
clone_size: NA
d_call: TRBD1
v_call: TRBV12-3/TRBV12-4
cdr3_aa: CASSQTGPREKLFF
cdr3_nt: TGTGCCAGCAGCCAGACAGGGCCGCGGGAAAAACTGTTTTTT

j_call: TRBJ1-2
cdr3_length: 16
clone_size: few
d_call: NA
v_call: TRBV6-1
cdr3_aa: CASTKRDGGAAYGYTF
cdr3_nt: TGTGCCAGCACCAAAAGAGATGGTGGTGCCGCCTATGGCTACACCTTC

j_call: TRBJ1-6
cdr3_length: 15
clone_size: NA
d_call: NA
v_call: TRBV14
cdr3_aa: CASSQNRGNNSPLHF
cdr3_nt: TGTGCCAGCAGCCAAAACCGGGGAAATAATTCACCCCTCCACTTT

j_call: TRBJ2-1
cdr3_length: 11
clone_size: NA
d_call: NA
v_call: TRBV14
cdr3_aa: CASSQDMWQFF
cdr3_nt: TGTGCCAGCAGCCAAGATATGTGGCAGTTCTTC

j_call: TRBJ2-7
cdr3_length: 13
clone_size: few
d_call: NA
v_call: TRBV4-1
cdr3_aa: CASSQELGYEQYF
cdr3_nt: TGCGCCAGCAGCCAAGAGTTGGGCTACGAGCAGTACTTC

j_call: TRBJ2-1
cdr3_length: 14
clone_size: NA
d_call: NA
v_call: TRBV7-9
cdr3_aa: CASTLNRVPGEQFF
cdr3_nt: TGTGCCAGCACCCTAAACAGGGTCCCTGGTGAGCAGTTCTTC

j_call: TRBJ2-5
cdr3_length: 15
clone_size: NA
d_call: NA
v_call: TRBV25-1
cdr3_aa: CASSESVGDIETQYF
cdr3_nt: TGTGCCAGCAGTGAAAGTGTCGGAGACATAGAGACCCAGTACTTC

j_call: TRBJ2-1
cdr3_length: 11
clone_size: NA
d_call: NA
v_call: TRBV2
cdr3_aa: CASSRGTVAFF
cdr3_nt: TGTGCCAGCAGTCGGGGGACAGTCGCGTTCTTC

j_call: TRBJ2-7
cdr3_length: 13
clone_size: many
d_call: NA
v_call: TRBV29-1
cdr3_aa: CSVGSAQTYEQYF
cdr3_nt: TGCAGCGTTGGTTCGGCCCAAACCTACGAGCAGTACTTC

j_call: TRBJ1-1
cdr3_length: 12
clone_size: NA
d_call: TRBD1
v_call: TRBV9
cdr3_aa: CASSVVGQGAFF
cdr3_nt: TGTGCCAGCAGCGTAGTTGGACAGGGGGCTTTCTTT

j_call: TRBJ2-7
cdr3_length: 14
clone_size: many
d_call: TRBD1
v_call: TRBV28
cdr3_aa: CASSSPGQSYEQYF
cdr3_nt: TGTGCCAGCAGTTCGCCGGGACAGTCATACGAGCAGTACTTC

j_call: TRBJ2-7
cdr3_length: 14
clone_size: NA
d_call: TRBD2
v_call: TRBV18
cdr3_aa: CASSLGTSVNEQYF
cdr3_nt: TGTGCCAGCTCACTGGGGACTAGCGTGAACGAGCAGTACTTC

j_call: TRBJ2-1
cdr3_length: 13
clone_size: NA
d_call: NA
v_call: TRBV5-1
cdr3_aa: CASSATGDNEQFF
cdr3_nt: TGCGCCAGCAGCGCGACTGGGGACAATGAGCAGTTCTTC

j_call: TRBJ2-4
cdr3_length: 14
clone_size: NA
d_call: NA
v_call: TRBV7-9
cdr3_aa: CASSYSGPAYGQYF
cdr3_nt: TGTGCCAGCAGTTATTCAGGGCCAGCCTACGGGCAGTACTTC

j_call: TRBJ2-2
cdr3_length: 15
clone_size: NA
d_call: TRBD2
v_call: TRBV14
cdr3_aa: CASSRGLAFAGELFF
cdr3_nt: TGTGCCAGCAGCCGGGGACTAGCGTTCGCCGGGGAGCTGTTTTTT

j_call: TRBJ2-5
cdr3_length: 15
clone_size: few
d_call: TRBD2
v_call: TRBV3-1
cdr3_aa: CASSRTSGGRDEQYF
cdr3_nt: TGTGCCAGCAGCCGGACTAGCGGGGGACGGGATGAGCAGTACTTC

j_call: TRBJ2-3
cdr3_length: 14
clone_size: few
d_call: NA
v_call: TRBV3-1
cdr3_aa: CASSLRGVTDTQYF
cdr3_nt: TGTGCCAGCAGCCTCAGGGGGGTGACAGATACGCAGTATTTT

j_call: TRBJ2-7
cdr3_length: 14
clone_size: NA
d_call: TRBD2
v_call: TRBV7-2
cdr3_aa: CASSPPSGGYEQYF
cdr3_nt: TGTGCCAGCAGCCCCCCCAGCGGGGGATACGAGCAGTACTTC

j_call: TRBJ2-3
cdr3_length: 17
clone_size: NA
d_call: TRBD2
v_call: TRBV9
cdr3_aa: CASSVASGGTDTDTQYF
cdr3_nt: TGTGCCAGCAGCGTCGCCAGCGGGGGGACCGACACAGATACGCAGTATTTT

j_call: TRBJ2-5
cdr3_length: 13
clone_size: once
d_call: TRBD1
v_call: TRBV2
cdr3_aa: CASGGTGGETQYF
cdr3_nt: TGTGCCAGCGGTGGGACAGGAGGAGAGACCCAGTACTTC

j_call: TRBJ2-7
cdr3_length: 14
clone_size: NA
d_call: NA
v_call: TRBV7-9
cdr3_aa: CASSSSGRDYEQYF
cdr3_nt: TGTGCCAGCAGCTCGAGTGGCAGGGACTACGAGCAGTACTTC

j_call: TRBJ2-1
cdr3_length: 16
clone_size: few
d_call: TRBD2
v_call: TRBV12-3/TRBV12-4
cdr3_aa: CASSFPSGRFHDEQFF
cdr3_nt: TGTGCCAGCAGTTTCCCTAGCGGGAGGTTTCACGATGAGCAGTTCTTC

j_call: TRBJ1-6
cdr3_length: 14
clone_size: NA
d_call: TRBD1
v_call: TRBV6-5
cdr3_aa: CASSYGTGDSPLHF
cdr3_nt: TGTGCCAGCAGTTACGGGACAGGGGATTCACCCCTCCACTTT

j_call: TRBJ1-5
cdr3_length: 14
clone_size: NA
d_call: NA
v_call: TRBV12-3/TRBV12-4
cdr3_aa: CASSFRVLSQPQHF
cdr3_nt: TGTGCCAGCAGTTTCAGGGTTTTAAGTCAGCCCCAGCATTTT

j_call: TRBJ2-5
cdr3_length: 13
clone_size: few
d_call: NA
v_call: TRBV29-1
cdr3_aa: CSVAQGPRETQYF
cdr3_nt: TGCAGCGTTGCTCAAGGCCCCCGGGAGACCCAGTACTTC

j_call: TRBJ2-1
cdr3_length: 19
clone_size: NA
d_call: TRBD2
v_call: TRBV27
cdr3_aa: CASSLRLAGASSSYNEQFF
cdr3_nt: TGTGCCAGCAGTTTAAGACTAGCGGGGGCCTCGAGCTCCTACAATGAGCAGTTCTTC

j_call: TRBJ2-3
cdr3_length: 13
clone_size: once
d_call: TRBD1
v_call: TRBV19
cdr3_aa: CATAGQGGDTQYF
cdr3_nt: TGTGCCACCGCGGGACAGGGAGGAGATACGCAGTATTTT

j_call: TRBJ2-5
cdr3_length: 13
clone_size: NA
d_call: NA
v_call: TRBV10-3
cdr3_aa: CAFSESTGETQYF
cdr3_nt: TGTGCCTTCAGTGAGTCGACTGGAGAGACCCAGTACTTC

j_call: TRBJ2-7
cdr3_length: 11
clone_size: few
d_call: NA
v_call: TRBV30
cdr3_aa: CAWSLAYEQYF
cdr3_nt: TGTGCCTGGAGTCTTGCCTACGAGCAGTACTTC

j_call: TRBJ2-7
cdr3_length: 13
clone_size: NA
d_call: TRBD2
v_call: TRBV7-9
cdr3_aa: CATSRRGGDEQYF
cdr3_nt: TGTGCCACCTCAAGGCGGGGGGGTGACGAGCAGTACTTC

j_call: TRBJ2-3
cdr3_length: 16
clone_size: NA
d_call: TRBD2
v_call: TRBV10-3
cdr3_aa: CAISKGTSPSTDTQYF
cdr3_nt: TGTGCCATCAGTAAAGGGACTAGCCCCAGCACAGATACGCAGTATTTT

j_call: TRBJ1-2
cdr3_length: 14
clone_size: once
d_call: NA
v_call: TRBV6-1
cdr3_aa: CASSPEGRGEGYTF
cdr3_nt: TGTGCCAGCTCACCGGAGGGTCGGGGTGAGGGCTACACCTTC

j_call: TRBJ2-5
cdr3_length: 14
clone_size: NA
d_call: TRBD2
v_call: TRBV20-1
cdr3_aa: CSAMRASGKETQYF
cdr3_nt: TGCAGTGCTATGCGGGCTAGCGGAAAAGAGACCCAGTACTTC

j_call: TRBJ2-7
cdr3_length: 13
clone_size: NA
d_call: NA
v_call: TRBV19
cdr3_aa: CASTGTDDYEQYF
cdr3_nt: TGTGCCAGTACCGGGACGGATGACTACGAGCAGTACTTC

j_call: TRBJ2-7
cdr3_length: 12
clone_size: NA
d_call: NA
v_call: TRBV6-2/TRBV6-3
cdr3_aa: CASTSTWGEQYF
cdr3_nt: TGTGCCAGCACCTCGACCTGGGGCGAGCAGTACTTC

j_call: TRBJ1-2
cdr3_length: 17
clone_size: NA
d_call: TRBD1
v_call: TRBV28
cdr3_aa: CASSSPGWTGEDYGYTF
cdr3_nt: TGTGCCAGCAGTTCGCCGGGGTGGACAGGGGAGGACTATGGCTACACCTTC

j_call: TRBJ2-1
cdr3_length: 16
clone_size: NA
d_call: TRBD2
v_call: TRBV7-8
cdr3_aa: CASSLPGLAEPNEQFF
cdr3_nt: TGTGCCAGCAGCTTACCGGGACTAGCGGAGCCTAATGAGCAGTTCTTC

j_call: TRBJ2-2
cdr3_length: 13
clone_size: NA
d_call: NA
v_call: TRBV20-1
cdr3_aa: CSARDPSAGELFF
cdr3_nt: TGCAGTGCTAGAGATCCGTCGGCCGGGGAGCTGTTTTTT